This is a list of T cell receptor beta chains from one sample in a study of breast tumors, draining lymph nodes, adjacent tissues. In TCRdb, the multiplex PCR reads were re-called with MiXCR into one record per CDR3 protein. This table has around 140,000 distinct CDR3 sequences, approximately 20% appearing once. Sequenced material: axillary lymph node tissue. These receptors were obtained from a female donor with breast cancer. Some clones in this sample may be carry-over from other donors' samples. Both conserved end residues are part of each CDR3.

J | V | CDR3
TRBJ2-1 | TRBV20-1 | CSASRTSGSDEQFF
TRBJ2-3 | TRBV25-1 | CASSEYRSSAASTDTQYF
TRBJ1-2 | TRBV11-2 | CASSSRTGAGLYGYTF
TRBJ2-3 | TRBV11-3 | CASSSGPVTGTQYF
TRBJ2-7 | TRBV6-5 | CASSQIGTSYEQYF
TRBJ2-1 | TRBV12-3/TRBV12-4 | CASRTGTPYNEQFF
TRBJ2-7 | TRBV9 | CASGSAGQQYF
TRBJ2-1 | TRBV9 | CASSLSVYNEQFF
TRBJ1-5 | TRBV24-1 | CATSEWGNQPQHF
TRBJ1-5 | TRBV24-1 | CATSDPRQGEYQPQHF
TRBJ2-1 | TRBV19 | CASSILASRTEQFF
TRBJ1-5 | TRBV20-1 | CSVPLGQGAHSNQPQHF
TRBJ2-7 | TRBV3-1 | CASSQVGGAVEQYF
TRBJ2-6 | TRBV12-3/TRBV12-4 | CASRPLFGANVLTF
TRBJ2-7 | TRBV18 | CASSQYGEQYF
TRBJ2-6 | TRBV4-3 | CASSQDPGGASGANVLTF
TRBJ2-5 | TRBV27 | CASSLSGVATQYF
TRBJ2-1 | TRBV10-3 | CAISFGTTYNEQFF
TRBJ2-3 | TRBV6-2/TRBV6-3 | CASSPDRGRTDTQYF
TRBJ2-3 | TRBV15 | CATQESADTQYF
TRBJ2-1 | TRBV5-1 | CASSLDSRVSDEQFF
TRBJ2-1 | TRBV12-5 | CASGGGVSSYNEQFF
TRBJ1-2 | TRBV11-3 | CASSHRQAPGYGYTF
TRBJ2-7 | TRBV19 | CASKETGGLSYEQYF
TRBJ1-1 | TRBV20-1 | CSARLLEAFF
TRBJ2-5 | TRBV7-9 | CASPIPAALKGETQYF
TRBJ2-4 | TRBV15 | CATSSANLAKNIQYF
TRBJ2-3 | TRBV7-2 | CASKGGTSANTQYF
TRBJ2-7 | TRBV20-1 | CSARRGGEADEQYF
TRBJ2-3 | TRBV27 | CASSLGTSGSSQYF
TRBJ2-1 | TRBV20-1 | CSANPAGGRYNEQSF
TRBJ2-5 | TRBV7-9 | CASSLDDSWPGGETQYF
TRBJ1-5 | TRBV4-2 | CASSQEGQSNQPQHF
TRBJ2-3 | TRBV5-1 | CASRYSRTGTSTDTQYF
TRBJ2-5 | TRBV10-2 | CASRLAGSQETQYF
TRBJ2-7 | TRBV10-2 | CASRGTSGVSYEQYF
TRBJ2-2 | TRBV7-9 | CASSSREANTGELFF
TRBJ2-1 | TRBV6-1 | CASSEAGLAGWFF
TRBJ1-4 | TRBV2 | CASSESGVGQGAWKLFF
TRBJ2-7 | TRBV12-3/TRBV12-4 | CASSLGGTGYEQYF
TRBJ2-7 | TRBV20-1 | CSAPGNSAYEQYF